This passage covers 12 T cell receptor beta chains from one sample sequenced in a study of shared clonotypes between healthy human individuals. Assay used: immunoSEQ multiplex PCR; TCRdb lists only in-frame clones, some missing. The data hold about 2.5 million clones, with less than 95% observed a single time. Sequenced input: naive CD4+ T cells from PBMCs. Specified subset: CD45RA+ positively selected. Source of these receptors: a man aged 18 to 29 in good health. Some clones in this sample may be carry-over from other donors' samples.

The chain recombines TRBV7-9 with TRBJ2-7; D gene uncertain. The CDR3 is 15 amino acids. Germline assignment: CDR1 SEHNR and CDR2 FQNEAQ (reference sequence). Trimming left V 5 bases short and J 6 bases short, with 20 bases between. The CDR3 loop reads CASSPIGGVTREQYF. The CDR3 DNA reads TGTGCCAGCAGCCCGATCGGTGGGGTCACTCGCGAGCAGTACTTC.

The V gene is TRBV28, the J gene TRBJ2-6, with D hard to call. V lost 5 bases and J 0 bases, leaving 5 bases between the germline ends. CDR1 is MDHEN and CDR2 is SYDVKM in the germline V gene. The CDR3 covers 14 residues. In DNA form, the CDR3 reads TGTGCCAGCAGTATGTACTCTGGGGCCAACGTCCTGACTTTC. Translation: CASSMYSGANVLTF.

The chain joins TRBV7-8 to TRBJ2-7; 9 bases agree with TRBD1. The CDR3 length is 14 residues. After removal of 5 bases from V and 5 bases from J, the junction contained 7 bases not matched to a gene. Germline lookup yields CDR1 SGHVS and CDR2 FQNEAQ. The CDR3 region has the DNA TGTGCCAGCAGCATACGGGACAGGGTTAACGAGCAGTACTTC. Amino acids: CASSIRDRVNEQYF.

The genes are TRBV30 and TRBJ2-2, with D uncertain. Germline values: CDR1 GTSNPN, CDR2 SVGIG (reference sequence). The CDR3 runs 14 residues. V dropped 5 bases and J dropped 0 bases, with 10 bases sitting between them. CDR3 residues: CAWSDLTNTGELFF. The CDR3 DNA follows: TGTGCCTGGTCTGACCTAACGAACACCGGGGAGCTGTTTTTT. The variable domain in full, with the rest retrieved from reference TRBV30 and TRBJ2-2, is SQTIHQWPATLVQPVGSPLSLECTVEGTSNPNLYWYRQAAGRGLQLLFYSVGIGQISSEVPQNLSASRPQDRQFILSSKKLLLSDSGFYLCAWSDLTNTGELFFGEGSRLTVL.

The J gene is TRBJ1-4, the V gene TRBV16; unclear D gene. Trimming removed 0 bases from V and 7 bases from J, with 12 bases in between. Germline V CDR1 and CDR2: KGHSY, FQNENV. CDR3 length: 15 amino acids. CDR3 protein: CASSQSRPQAEKLFF. In DNA, the CDR3 is TGTGCCAGCAGCCAATCTAGGCCTCAGGCTGAAAAACTGTTTTTT.

The chain uses TRBV27 and TRBJ2-1, with 15 bases fitting TRBD2. The CDR3 runs to 16 residues. Trimming took 6 bases from V and 13 from J; bases not matched to a gene: 13. Germline-derived CDR1 and CDR2 are MNHEY and SMNVEV (reference sequence). CDR3 nucleotide sequence: TGTGCCAGCAGCCGTGAATGGACTAGCGGGAGGGCCGGACAGTTCTTC. Translated: CASSREWTSGRAGQFF.

The chain combines TRBV6-6 with TRBJ1-3, with 10 bases that match TRBD1. This CDR3 is built from 16 residues. Germline values: CDR1 MNHNY, CDR2 SVGAGI (reference sequence). V lost 7 bases to trimming and J lost 2 bases; unmatched junction nucleotides: 8. The CDR3: CASTLTGTGAGNTIYF. CDR3 nucleotide sequence: TGTGCCAGCACCCTCACCGGGACAGGGGCTGGAAACACCATATATTTT.

This clone has just one count. This chain joins TRBV4-2 and TRBJ2-3; 15 positions agree with TRBD2. V shed 1 base and J 4 bases; nucleotides not matched to a gene: 9. Germline loops: CDR1 LGHNA, CDR2 YNFKEQ. There are 19 residues in the CDR3. The CDR3 here is CASSQAGLAGGFRADTQYF. CDR3 coding DNA: TGTGCCAGCAGCCAAGCGGGACTAGCGGGAGGTTTCCGGGCAGATACGCAGTATTTT.

The rearrangement links TRBV4-3 to TRBJ2-3, with 11 positions matching TRBD2. This CDR3 has 17 residues. Germline V CDR1 and CDR2: LGHNA, YSLEER. The V and J ends lost 0 bases and 5 bases, in that order; junction bases with no gene match: 7. CDR3 nucleotides: TGCGCCAGCAGCCAAGATGTGACTAGCGGGAATGTAGATACGCAGTATTTT. It yields the protein CASSQDVTSGNVDTQYF.

This chain links TRBV5-6 with TRBJ2-1; unclear D gene. Germline V lookup: CDR1 SGHDT, CDR2 YYEEEE. The V gene lost 2 bases and the J gene lost 5 bases, with 14 bases spanning the gap. The CDR3 has 15 residues. The CDR3 is CASSFGQITHNEQFF. DNA for the CDR3: TGTGCCAGCAGCTTTGGGCAGATAACCCACAATGAGCAGTTCTTC.

On this clone itself: Different DNA sequences within this sample yield the same CDR3. V usage is TRBV30 and J usage is TRBJ1-6; D remains ambiguous. Trimming stripped 5 bases from V and 4 bases from J, with 6 bases between. This CDR3 is built from 12 residues. Germline V gene lookup returns CDR1 GTSNPN and CDR2 SVGIG (reference sequence). The CDR3 DNA sequence: TGTGCCTGGGGCCAGTATAATTCACCCCTCCACTTT. Its translation: CAWGQYNSPLHF. Drawing the rest from reference TRBV30 and TRBJ1-6, the complete variable domain is SQTIHQWPATLVQPVGSPLSLECTVEGTSNPNLYWYRQAAGRGLQLLFYSVGIGQISSEVPQNLSASRPQDRQFILSSKKLLLSDSGFYLCAWGQYNSPLHFGNGTRLTVT.

This clone was seen a single time. The chain uses TRBV30 and TRBJ1-2; the D gene is possibly TRBD1 (6 bases). Between the trimmed V and J ends, which lost 4 bases and 2 bases, there was a span of 11 bases. This CDR3 is 13 amino acids long. Germline CDR1 and CDR2: GTSNPN and SVGIG (reference sequence). CDR3 in DNA: TGTGCCTGGATTAGGGGGGGGAACTATGGCTACACCTTC. It specifies CAWIRGGNYGYTF.